This T cell receptor beta chain was sequenced during a study of shared clonotypes between healthy human individuals. Study-level information: Three plates were used per donor for CD4 naive, three for CD4 memory, two for CD8 naive and one for CD8 memory.

The assay was carried out at the deep level. Measured with immunoSEQ multiplex PCR; TCRdb has only the in-frame clones, and not every one. The table lists approximately 2,000,000 clones, around 92% of them singletons, with approximately 0.4% in the top ten. Trimming cost V 0 bases and J 2 bases, with 14 bases left between them. Germline values: CDR1 MNHEY, CDR2 SMNVEV (reference sequence). CDR3 length: 16 residues. Donors comprised only Caucasian adults living in Nashville, Tennessee. The study separated CD4+ cells into CD45RA+ naive and CD45RA-negative memory subsets. The chain is built from TRBV27 and TRBJ2-7; D gene uncertain. The origin of this receptor is a man aged 18 to 29 in good health. Some clones in this sample may be carry-over from other donors' samples. Input material: naive CD4+ T cells from PBMCs. Regarding subset: CD45RA+ positively selected. The CDR3 sequence is CASSLSPFAGTYEQYF. CDR3 DNA sequence: TGTGCCAGCAGTTTATCGCCTTTCGCAGGTACCTACGAGCAGTACTTC.